The 23 T cell receptor beta chains given below trace back to one sample, sequenced in a study of blood T cell repertoires in COVID-19. Using immunoSEQ multiplex PCR, the repertoire was profiled, and TCRdb retains in-frame clones only, with some absent. Counted here are approximately 150,000 clones, approximately 91% occurring once; the ten biggest clones make up around 5.1%. The source material was peripheral blood. The receptors come from a young man with COVID-19, enrolled during active disease.

This clone was counted a single time. DNA of the CDR3: TGTGCCAGCTCACCTTCGACAGGGGCCGATGAGCAGTTCTTC. Encoded protein: CASSPSTGADEQFF. The V call is TRBV18, the J call TRBJ2-1; 8 bases map to TRBD1. CDR3 size: 14 residues. CDR1 and CDR2 (germline): KGHSH, LQKENI. V shed 3 bases, J shed 8 bases, and the junction held 6 bases outside the gene matches.

This chain uses TRBV9 with TRBJ2-7; D is possibly TRBD1 (5 bases). Germline CDR1 is SGDLS and CDR2 is YYNGEE. This CDR3 has 14 residues. Trimming took off 0 bases at V and 2 bases at J, with 9 bases between the two ends. The DNA for the CDR3 is TGTGCCAGCAGCGTAGCTACAGGTGCCTACGAGCAGTACTTC. Amino acids: CASSVATGAYEQYF. The variable domain in full, with the rest retrieved from reference TRBV9 and TRBJ2-7, is DSGVTQTPKHLITATGQRVTLRCSPRSGDLSVYWYQQSLDQGLQFLIQYYNGEERAKGNILERFSAQQFPDLHSELNLSSLELGDSALYFCASSVATGAYEQYFGPGTRLTVT.

The chain uses TRBV10-3 and TRBJ2-1; TRBD2 agrees at 9 bases. In germline, CDR1 is ENHRY, CDR2 SYGVKD. J was trimmed by 7 bases and V by 10 bases; bases with no gene match: 11. The CDR3 runs 14 residues. The CDR3 bases are TGTGCCACCGTCGGGGGGACTAGCACTAATGAGCAGTTCTTC. Amino acid sequence: CATVGGTSTNEQFF.

The genes are TRBV5-4 and TRBJ2-2; D is ambiguous. Germline V gene sequence: CDR1 SGHNT, CDR2 YYREEE (reference sequence). The V gene lost 1 base and the J gene lost 2 bases, with 6 bases spanning the gap. The CDR3 extends over 14 amino acids. CDR3 sequence: CASSLSLNTGELFF. DNA for the CDR3: TGTGCCAGCAGCTTGTCGTTAAACACCGGGGAGCTGTTTTTT.

The chain employs TRBV30 and TRBJ2-7; D gene unclear. Germline V gene lookup returns CDR1 GTSNPN and CDR2 SVGIG (reference sequence). This CDR3 is built from 13 residues. V shed 5 bases and J shed 8 bases, with 19 bases lying between them. The CDR3 loop reads CAWRNSNSRKQYF. The CDR3 region has the DNA TGTGCCTGGCGGAATTCTAACAGTCGCAAGCAGTACTTC.

This clone came up once. The chain combines TRBV24-1 with TRBJ2-3; the match to TRBD2 covers 11 bases. The CDR3 length is 17 residues. The V gene end was trimmed by 3 bases and the J gene end by 0 bases; junction bases not matched to a gene: 4. Germline V CDR1 and CDR2: KGHDR, SFDVKD. CDR3 sequence: CATSDGRLAGSTDTQYF. DNA of the CDR3: TGTGCCACCAGTGATGGGCGACTAGCGGGAAGCACAGATACGCAGTATTTT.

Points on this clone: This sample includes further DNA sequences coding for the same CDR3. This chain links TRBV7-2 with TRBJ1-5; D might be TRBD1 (5 bases). V was clipped by 3 bases and J by 4 bases, with 7 bases between them. CDR3 size: 13 residues. The germline CDR1 and CDR2 sequences are SGHTA and FQGNSA. CDR3 residues: CASSLQGNQPQHF. CDR3 coding DNA: TGTGCCAGCAGCTTGCAGGGAAATCAGCCCCAGCATTTT.

The chain uses TRBV5-1 and TRBJ2-2; D perhaps matches TRBD1 (5 bases). V gave up 0 bases and J gave up 0 bases, with 12 bases separating them. The germline CDR1 and CDR2 sequences are SGHRS and YFSETQ. This CDR3 has 17 residues. For the CDR3, the DNA is TGCGCCAGCAGCTTGGGACAGCTCCTTTCGAACACCGGGGAGCTGTTTTTT. It codes for CASSLGQLLSNTGELFF.

The V and J genes are TRBV7-9 and TRBJ2-5, with a possible D match to TRBD1 (5 bases). The germline V gene has CDR1 SEHNR and CDR2 FQNEAQ (reference sequence). V dropped 1 base and J dropped 4 bases, with 7 bases sitting between them. The CDR3 has 13 amino acids. The CDR3 loop reads CASSLVQGETQYF. CDR3 nucleotides: TGTGCCAGCAGCTTAGTCCAGGGAGAGACCCAGTACTTC.

This sequence joins TRBV12-3 or TRBV12-4 and TRBJ2-7; D remains ambiguous. V was clipped by 3 bases and J by 4 bases, with 10 bases between them. This CDR3 spans 13 amino acids. The CDR3 spells CASSLRQSYEQYF. The CDR3 DNA sequence: TGTGCCAGCAGTTTGAGGCAGTCTTACGAGCAGTACTTC.

This rearrangement joins TRBV9 to TRBJ1-2; 12 bases match TRBD1. CDR1 is SGDLS, CDR2 YYNGEE, per germline. This CDR3 region has 16 residues. V shed 4 bases and J 1 base; nucleotides not matched to a gene: 5. The CDR3 bases are TGTGCCAGCAGCCTCGGGACAGGGGGCGGTAACTATGGCTACACCTTC. Protein: CASSLGTGGGNYGYTF.

This clone was detected only a few times. The CDR3 DNA is TGTGCCAGCAGCTTAGTGGTGGCAGGCAATCAGCCCCAGCATTTT. Translation gives CASSLVVAGNQPQHF. The J gene is TRBJ1-5, the V gene TRBV7-2; D is ambiguous. Germline lookup yields CDR1 SGHTA and CDR2 FQGNSA. The CDR3 runs 15 residues. The V end lost 1 base, the J end lost 2 bases, and 9 bases lay between the germline ends.

This chain connects TRBV18 to TRBJ1-5; 10 nucleotides line up with TRBD1. CDR3 length: 15 residues. V was pared by 3 bases and J by 2 bases, with 1 base of the junction left unmatched. In germline, CDR1 is KGHSH, CDR2 LQKENI. In nucleotides, the CDR3 is TGTGCCAGCTCACCTGGACAGGGGGGCAATCAGCCCCAGCATTTT. It is translated as CASSPGQGGNQPQHF.

V usage is TRBV30 and J usage is TRBJ2-7; a weak D match, TRBD1 (6 bases). CDR1 and CDR2 from the germline V gene are GTSNPN and SVGIG (reference sequence). The CDR3 sequence is 12 residues long. Trimming pared 3 bases from V and 4 bases from J, leaving 10 bases between. The CDR3 nucleotides read TGTGCCTGGAGCAGGGGATCGTACGAGCAGTACTTC. It translates to CAWSRGSYEQYF.

This rearrangement joins TRBV27 to TRBJ1-1; weak D call: TRBD1 (6 bases). This CDR3 spans 14 amino acids. The V gene lost 3 bases and the J gene lost 4 bases, with 12 bases spanning the gap. Germline loops: CDR1 MNHEY, CDR2 SMNVEV (reference sequence). CDR3 nucleotides: TGTGCCAGCAGTTTGTCGAGGGGGAGCACTGAAGCTTTCTTT. Its protein product is CASSLSRGSTEAFF.

In regard to this clone: The junction shows a germline mismatch at one end, possibly a read error. The rearrangement links TRBV4-3 to TRBJ1-4, with TRBD1 as a possible D gene (6 bases). The germline V gene has CDR1 LGHNA and CDR2 YSLEER. This CDR3 has 17 residues. In nucleotides, the CDR3 is TGCGCCAGCAGCCAAGACCTCCGGACAGTCACTAATGAAAAACTGCTTTTT. Translated, it gives CASSQDLRTVTNEKLLF.

The chain employs TRBV4-1 and TRBJ2-1, with D possibly being TRBD2 (5 bases). The length of the CDR3 is 16 residues. Germline lookup yields CDR1 MGHRA and CDR2 YSYEKL. The V gene lost 1 base and the J gene lost 5 bases, with 15 bases spanning the gap. The CDR3 sequence is CASSQVASLTNNEQFF. CDR3 bases: TGCGCCAGCAGCCAAGTCGCCTCTCTGACTAACAATGAGCAGTTCTTC.

The table lists this clone with a few counts. The chain is built from TRBV7-9 and TRBJ1-3; no definite D call. Germline V gives CDR1 SEHNR, CDR2 FQNEAQ (reference sequence). This CDR3 spans 12 amino acids. V was cut by 3 bases and J by 8 bases, with 8 bases left in between. The CDR3 is CASSFSGDTIYF. CDR3 in DNA: TGTGCCAGCAGCTTTTCCGGGGACACCATATATTTT.

This clone was counted a few times. The chain joins TRBV10-1 to TRBJ2-1; 8 nucleotides line up with TRBD2. CDR1 is WNHNN and CDR2 is SYGVQD in the germline V gene (reference sequence). Losses at the gene ends were 4 bases for V and 4 bases for J; bases not matched to a gene: 9. The CDR3 covers 16 residues. The CDR3 loop reads CASSARTGGPYNEQFF. The CDR3 coding sequence is TGCGCCAGCAGTGCGAGGACGGGAGGGCCGTACAATGAGCAGTTCTTC.

The V call is TRBV29-1, the J call TRBJ2-2; 7 bases match TRBD2. J lost 7 bases, V lost 3 bases, and 11 bases had no gene match. Germline V gives CDR1 SQVTM, CDR2 ANQGSEA. The CDR3 extends over 15 amino acids. This CDR3 is CSVEGGEKSGGELFF. In DNA, the CDR3 is TGCAGCGTTGAGGGAGGGGAAAAAAGTGGCGGGGAGCTGTTTTTT.

This clone was seen only once. J is TRBJ1-1 and V is TRBV7-8; D gene uncertain. Germline V CDR1 and CDR2: SGHVS, FQNEAQ. CDR3 length: 13 amino acids. The ends were cut back, 5 bases at V and 2 bases at J, with 9 bases in the middle. The CDR3 DNA sequence: TGTGCCAGCAGCAACCGGGATAACACTGAAGCTTTCTTT. Protein: CASSNRDNTEAFF.

The V call is TRBV28, the J call TRBJ2-4, with 13 bases aligning to TRBD2. CDR1 is MDHEN, CDR2 SYDVKM, per germline. CDR3 length: 16 amino acids. The V gene end was trimmed by 6 bases and the J gene end by 6 bases; junction bases not matched to a gene: 8. The CDR3 sequence is CASSLGLAGVLNIQYF. The CDR3 bases are TGTGCCAGCAGCCTCGGACTAGCGGGAGTTTTAAACATTCAGTACTTC.

V and J are TRBV13 and TRBJ1-1; TRBD1 aligns across 7 bases. This CDR3 comprises 16 residues. The germline V gene encodes CDR1 PRHDT and CDR2 FYEKMQ (reference sequence). J lost 3 bases, V lost 7 bases, and 14 bases had no gene match. CDR3 sequence reads: CASTKGRTGAYTEAFF. Here the CDR3 DNA reads TGTGCCAGCACCAAGGGGAGGACAGGAGCCTACACTGAAGCTTTCTTT.